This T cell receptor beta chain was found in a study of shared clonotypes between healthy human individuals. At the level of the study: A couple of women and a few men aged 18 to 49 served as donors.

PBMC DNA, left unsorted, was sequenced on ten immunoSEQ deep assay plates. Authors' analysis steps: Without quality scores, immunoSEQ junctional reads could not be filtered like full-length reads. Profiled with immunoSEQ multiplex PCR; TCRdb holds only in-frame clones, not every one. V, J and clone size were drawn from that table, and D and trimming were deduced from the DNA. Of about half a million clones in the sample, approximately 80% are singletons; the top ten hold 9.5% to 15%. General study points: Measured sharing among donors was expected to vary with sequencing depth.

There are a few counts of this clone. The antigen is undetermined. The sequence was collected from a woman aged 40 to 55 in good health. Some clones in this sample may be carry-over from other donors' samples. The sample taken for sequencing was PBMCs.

DNA of the CDR3: TGTGCCACCCGAGACTACTTCAAATCCTACGAGCAGTACTTC. This gives the protein CATRDYFKSYEQYF. The chain couples TRBV6-6 to TRBJ2-7, with a tentative D call TRBD2 (5 bases). The CDR3 length is 14 residues. Per the germline V gene, CDR1 is MNHNY and CDR2 is SVGAGI (reference sequence). Trimming stripped 10 bases from V and 1 base from J, with 17 bases between.